These 24 T cell receptor beta chains originate from one sample sequenced in a study of radiotherapy plus CTLA-4 blockade in lung cancer. The method was immunoSEQ multiplex PCR; TCRdb's version includes in-frame clones alone and lacks a portion of them. Among about 57,000 clones, roughly 80% were seen once, and the ten largest hold around 17%. The source material was peripheral blood, sampled from a patient treated with radiotherapy plus ipilimumab. The receptors here all came from a human donor with non-small cell lung cancer who had a complete response to radiotherapy plus ipilimumab.

This sequence joins TRBV6-5 and TRBJ2-7; 7 bases map to TRBD1. The V segment lost 0 bases and the J segment 7 bases; nucleotides outside the gene matches: 9. Germline V gene lookup returns CDR1 MNHEY and CDR2 SVGAGI. The CDR3 covers 15 residues. The CDR3 is CASSYSFTGVREQYF. The CDR3 bases are TGTGCCAGCAGTTACTCGTTTACAGGGGTACGAGAGCAGTACTTC.

This chain joins TRBV5-1 and TRBJ2-3; 13 bases map to TRBD2. V was pared by 0 bases and J by 6 bases, with 4 bases of the junction left unmatched. The CDR3 totals 16 residues. Germline loops: CDR1 SGHRS, CDR2 YFSETQ. CDR3 amino acids: CASSLELAGGSDTQYF. In nucleotides, the CDR3 is TGCGCCAGCAGCTTGGAACTAGCGGGAGGGTCGGATACGCAGTATTTT.

The V and J genes are TRBV2 and TRBJ2-3, with 13 nucleotides matching TRBD2. The CDR3 loop spans 14 amino acids. Germline V gives CDR1 SNHLY, CDR2 FYNNEI. Trimming at V came to 4 bases and at J to 11 bases, leaving 6 bases not matched to a gene. CDR3 coding DNA: TGTGCCAGCAGTGGGACTAGCGGGGGTTCCGGGCAGTATTTT. Translated, it gives CASSGTSGGSGQYF.

This clone was picked up one time. DNA for the CDR3: TGTGCCAGCTCACCCGGGGACAGCTCCTACGAGCAGTACTTC. Amino acids: CASSPGDSSYEQYF. J is TRBJ2-7 and V is TRBV18; 7 nucleotides line up with TRBD1. V was clipped by 3 bases and J by 0 bases; unmatched bases: 2. Looked up from germline, CDR1 is KGHSH and CDR2 is LQKENI. The CDR3 length is 14 residues.

V gene TRBV9 combines with J gene TRBJ2-5; the match to TRBD1 covers 7 bases. The V segment lost 4 bases and the J segment 3 bases; nucleotides outside the gene matches: 9. The CDR3 sequence is 15 residues long. Germline CDR1 and CDR2: SGDLS and YYNGEE. CDR3 amino acids: CASSTTGIREETQYF. As DNA, the CDR3 is TGTGCCAGCAGCACGACAGGGATAAGGGAAGAGACCCAGTACTTC.

This chain links TRBV7-9 with TRBJ2-2; 9 nucleotides line up with TRBD1. Losses at the gene ends were 3 bases for V and 6 bases for J; bases not matched to a gene: 11. This CDR3 is 17 amino acids long. Germline CDR1 SEHNR, CDR2 FQNEAQ (reference sequence). The CDR3 loop is CASSFSGTGLFSGELFF. In DNA, the CDR3 is TGTGCCAGCAGCTTCTCCGGGACAGGGTTATTCTCCGGGGAGCTGTTTTTT.

CDR3 sequence reads: CASSWTDTEAFF. As DNA, the CDR3 is TGTGCCAGCAGCTGGACAGACACTGAAGCTTTCTTT. The chain employs TRBV11-3 and TRBJ1-1; the D gene is possibly TRBD1 (6 bases). The germline gives CDR1 SGHNT, CDR2 YENEEA. The CDR3 loop spans 12 amino acids. The V end lost 4 bases, the J end lost 3 bases, and 6 bases lay between the germline ends.

This sequence joins TRBV7-2 and TRBJ2-1; D is perhaps TRBD2 (7 bases). Germline CDR1 reads SGHTA; CDR2 reads FQGNSA. Trimming took off 5 bases at V and 9 bases at J, with 20 bases between the two ends. The CDR3 sequence is 15 residues long. CDR3 sequence reads: CASSPIWGGSGEQFF. The CDR3 nucleotides are TGTGCCAGCAGCCCCATATGGGGGGGCAGCGGTGAGCAGTTCTTC.

V and J are TRBV28 and TRBJ1-5; 9 bases fit TRBD1. Looked up from germline, CDR1 is MDHEN and CDR2 is SYDVKM. J lost 5 bases, V lost 5 bases, and 10 bases had no gene match. CDR3 length equals 16 residues. The CDR3 DNA follows: TGTGCCAGCAGTCCCCTAGGACAGGGGAATGATCAGCCCCAGCATTTT. This translates into CASSPLGQGNDQPQHF.

The chain recombines TRBV18 with TRBJ2-7; 8 bases match TRBD2. The germline V gene has CDR1 KGHSH and CDR2 LQKENI. The CDR3 runs 14 residues. J was trimmed by 3 bases and V by 6 bases; bases with no gene match: 7. The CDR3 is CASSQLAERYEQYF. CDR3 sequence (DNA): TGTGCCAGCTCCCAACTAGCGGAGCGCTACGAGCAGTACTTC.

The chain combines TRBV30 with TRBJ1-5, with TRBD1 as a possible D gene (5 bases). The CDR3 sequence is 14 residues long. The V end was cut by 5 bases, the J end by 2 bases, with 13 bases between. Germline CDR1 GTSNPN, CDR2 SVGIG (reference sequence). The CDR3 sequence is CAWWSGLGNQPQHF. DNA for the CDR3: TGTGCCTGGTGGTCAGGGTTGGGCAATCAGCCCCAGCATTTT.

This rearrangement joins TRBV30 to TRBJ2-5; tentatively, D is TRBD1 (6 bases). Germline assignment: CDR1 GTSNPN and CDR2 SVGIG (reference sequence). V shed 1 base and J shed 7 bases, with 13 bases lying between them. This CDR3 spans 13 amino acids. CDR3 region: CAWSGLLGGTQYF. For the CDR3, the DNA is TGTGCCTGGAGTGGGTTACTAGGGGGGACCCAGTACTTC.

In this sample, this clone turned up once. In DNA, the CDR3 is TGTGCCAGCAGTGACAGCGGGGGAGCCTACAATGAGCAGTTCTTC. Amino acid sequence: CASSDSGGAYNEQFF. The chain joins TRBV6-4 to TRBJ2-1, with TRBD2 identical over 8 bases. Per the germline V gene, CDR1 is MRHNA and CDR2 is SNTAGT. Germline trimming cut 2 bases from V and 2 bases from J; bases unmatched to any gene: 2. This CDR3 has 15 amino acids.

The chain combines TRBV19 with TRBJ2-7; maybe TRBD2 (7 bases). Trimming removed 5 bases from V and 2 bases from J, with 19 bases in between. The CDR3 sequence is 16 residues long. Germline V gene lookup returns CDR1 LNHDA and CDR2 SQIVND (reference sequence). The DNA for the CDR3 is TGTGCCAGTAGTCGGGGAGGGGGGCGTATCCCCTACGAGCAGTACTTC. The encoded protein is CASSRGGGRIPYEQYF. The whole variable domain, remainder taken from reference TRBV19 and TRBJ2-7, is DGGITQSPKYLFRKEGQNVTLSCEQNLNHDAMYWYRQDPGQGLRLIYYSQIVNDFQKGDIAEGYSVSREKKESFPLTVTSAQKNPTAFYLCASSRGGGRIPYEQYFGPGTRLTVT.

The chain is built from TRBV19 and TRBJ2-3; D may be TRBD1 (6 bases). Germline loops: CDR1 LNHDA, CDR2 SQIVND (reference sequence). There are 14 residues in the CDR3. The V end was cut by 9 bases, the J end by 2 bases, with 15 bases between. CDR3 in DNA: TGTGCCAGCGAGGCAGGGGCCGCCACAGATACGCAGTATTTT. Its translation: CASEAGAATDTQYF. Complete variable domain (other parts from reference TRBV19 and TRBJ2-3): DGGITQSPKYLFRKEGQNVTLSCEQNLNHDAMYWYRQDPGQGLRLIYYSQIVNDFQKGDIAEGYSVSREKKESFPLTVTSAQKNPTAFYLCASEAGAATDTQYFGPGTRLTVL.

This clone was seen only once. The gene calls are TRBV7-2 and TRBJ2-1, with TRBD1 as a possible D gene (6 bases). The CDR3 has 15 amino acids. Germline assignment: CDR1 SGHTA and CDR2 FQGNSA. Trimming took 3 bases from V and 5 from J, leaving 14 bases between them. CDR3 amino acids: CASSFDAGVHNEQFF. The CDR3 DNA is TGTGCCAGCAGCTTTGACGCAGGGGTACACAATGAGCAGTTCTTC.

This rearrangement joins TRBV5-4 to TRBJ1-2; 7 nucleotides align to TRBD1. Germline V CDR1 and CDR2: SGHNT, YYREEE (reference sequence). J gave up 14 bases and V 3 bases, and 16 bases lay outside the gene matches. The CDR3 is 14 amino acids. In DNA, the CDR3 is TGTGCCAGCAGCTCCGGACAGGATGATATGGCTACAACCTTC. Protein product: CASSSGQDDMATTF.

The rearrangement links TRBV9 to TRBJ1-4; D remains ambiguous. This CDR3 is 14 amino acids long. With 0 bases removed from V and 5 bases from J, the gap between germline ends came to 8 bases. The germline gives CDR1 SGDLS, CDR2 YYNGEE. CDR3 amino acids: CASSVERQNEKLFF. As DNA, the CDR3 is TGTGCCAGCAGCGTAGAGCGTCAGAATGAAAAACTGTTTTTT. The full variable domain, rest sourced from reference TRBV9 and TRBJ1-4, is DSGVTQTPKHLITATGQRVTLRCSPRSGDLSVYWYQQSLDQGLQFLIQYYNGEERAKGNILERFSAQQFPDLHSELNLSSLELGDSALYFCASSVERQNEKLFFGSGTQLSVL.

The chain recombines TRBV19 with TRBJ2-1, with 11 bases fitting TRBD2. J lost 6 bases, V lost 4 bases, and 5 bases had no gene match. The germline V gene encodes CDR1 LNHDA and CDR2 SQIVND (reference sequence). CDR3 length: 15 residues. Here the CDR3 reads CASSSLAGGTNEQFF. The CDR3 DNA sequence: TGTGCCAGTAGTAGTCTAGCGGGAGGAACCAATGAGCAGTTCTTC.

The chain couples TRBV2 to TRBJ2-2; 7 bases fit TRBD1. The V and J ends lost 6 bases and 6 bases, in that order; junction bases with no gene match: 4. This CDR3 has 13 residues. Germline values: CDR1 SNHLY, CDR2 FYNNEI. Here the CDR3 DNA reads TGTGCCAGCAGACGACAGGGCCCCGGGGAGCTGTTTTTT. Amino acid sequence: CASRRQGPGELFF.

The chain combines TRBV7-8 with TRBJ2-7; 9 bases map to TRBD1. CDR1 and CDR2 from the germline V gene are SGHVS and FQNEAQ. The CDR3 contains 15 residues. The trim removed 6 bases at V and 4 bases at J, leaving 10 bases unmatched. The CDR3 loop reads CASSYRGRGVYEQYV. The CDR3 DNA is TGTGCCAGCAGTTACAGGGGGCGAGGGGTATACGAGCAGTACGTC.

The V and J genes are TRBV28 and TRBJ1-6, with D unresolved. Trimming pared 8 bases from V and 4 bases from J, leaving 9 bases between. In germline, CDR1 is MDHEN, CDR2 SYDVKM. The CDR3 is 13 residues long. CDR3 amino acids: CASSREYNSPLHF. DNA for the CDR3: TGTGCCAGCTCCCGGGAATATAATTCACCCCTCCACTTT. The full variable domain, completed using reference TRBV28 and TRBJ1-6, is DVKVTQSSRYLVKRTGEKVFLECVQDMDHENMFWYRQDPGLGLRLIYFSYDVKMKEKGDIPEGYSVSREKKERFSLILESASTNQTSMYLCASSREYNSPLHFGNGTRLTVT.

V usage is TRBV5-5 and J usage is TRBJ2-3, with 8 nucleotides matching TRBD1. CDR3 length: 16 residues. Germline lookup yields CDR1 SGHKS and CDR2 YYEKEE (reference sequence). Trimming at V came to 0 bases and at J to 1 base, leaving 4 bases not matched to a gene. Written as DNA, the CDR3 is TGTGCCAGCAGCTTGGTTCTGACAGGGGGCACAGATACGCAGTATTTT. This sequence encodes CASSLVLTGGTDTQYF.

This chain connects TRBV11-2 to TRBJ1-2; 10 bases are a match to TRBD1. The CDR3 runs to 16 residues. The J segment lost 6 bases and the V segment lost 0 bases, leaving 7 bases of the junction unmatched. CDR1 SGHAT and CDR2 FQNNGV come from the germline V gene. This CDR3 reads CASSLDLGTGADGYTF. The DNA for the CDR3 is TGTGCCAGCAGCTTAGATCTGGGGACAGGGGCGGATGGCTACACCTTC.